This T cell receptor (beta chain) comes out of a study of sequential checkpoint blockade in melanoma. The overall study: After both sequences, patients received maintenance nivolumab.

Treatment here: randomized to nivolumab then ipilimumab (arm A) or the reverse (arm B). Live CD3+CD8+ CD19− CD56− cells were sorted from PBMCs. Repertoires were generated with immunoSEQ multiplex PCR, while TCRdb's copy carries only in-frame clones and drops some. The table lists 15,000 to 20,000 clones, roughly 72% of them singletons. The sample consisted of CD8+ T cells sorted from blood (inferred from file names), taken from a patient given nivolumab and ipilimumab in sequence. This TCR derives from a human donor with melanoma.

The DNA for the CDR3 is TGTGCCAGCAGTTACAGGGGCCCCTACGAGCAGTACTTC. Translated: CASSYRGPYEQYF. This chain links TRBV6-5 with TRBJ2-7, with TRBD1 as a possible D gene (5 bases). CDR3 length: 13 amino acids. Germline CDR1 is MNHEY and CDR2 is SVGAGI. V lost 2 bases to trimming and J lost 2 bases, with 7 bases between them.